This TCR beta chain emerged from a study of OX40 agonist ivuxolimab in advanced cancers. Assay: immunoSEQ multiplex PCR; the TCRdb copy retains only in-frame clones and omits some. The sample has tens of thousands of clones; 70% to 90% are singletons. The receptor was derived from an adult with an advanced solid tumor such as melanoma, head and neck, liver or kidney cancer. The sample here was CD4+ or CD8+ T cells sorted from blood, taken in a trial of the OX40 agonist ivuxolimab.

CDR3 sequence reads: CASSAHTNTIYF. Written as DNA, the CDR3 is TGTGCCAGCAGCGCCCATACCAACACCATATATTTT. The chain uses TRBV11-1 and TRBJ1-3; D gene uncertain. This CDR3 spans 12 amino acids. Germline CDR1 reads SGHAT; CDR2 reads FQDESV (reference sequence). V dropped 5 bases and J dropped 7 bases, with 9 bases sitting between them.